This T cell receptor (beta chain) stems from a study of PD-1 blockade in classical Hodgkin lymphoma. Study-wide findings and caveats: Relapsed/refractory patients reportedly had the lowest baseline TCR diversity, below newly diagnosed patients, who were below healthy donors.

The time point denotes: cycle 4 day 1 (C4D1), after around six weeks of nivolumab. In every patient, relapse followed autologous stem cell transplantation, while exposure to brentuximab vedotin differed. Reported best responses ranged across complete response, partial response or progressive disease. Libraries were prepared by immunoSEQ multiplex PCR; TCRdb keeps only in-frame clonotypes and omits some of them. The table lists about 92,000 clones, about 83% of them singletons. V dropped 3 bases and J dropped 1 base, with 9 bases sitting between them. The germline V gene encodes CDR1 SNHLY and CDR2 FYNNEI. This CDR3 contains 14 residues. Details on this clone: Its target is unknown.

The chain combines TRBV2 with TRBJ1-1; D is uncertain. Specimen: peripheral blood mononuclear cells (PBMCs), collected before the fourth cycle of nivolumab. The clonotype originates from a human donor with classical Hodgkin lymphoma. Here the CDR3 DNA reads TGTGCCAGCAGTGATAGCAGGTGGAACACTGAAGCTTTCTTT. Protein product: CASSDSRWNTEAFF.